This T cell receptor beta chain derives from a study of blood T cell repertoires in COVID-19. Study-wide context: COVID-19 samples collected from the United States, Italy and Spain covered acute and convalescent phases. Sources were T cells, B-cell-depleted T cells, or PBMCs; the material itself was cDNA or gDNA.

Per the original methods: The assay estimated nucleated cells by amplifying reference gene primers. Clones were sequenced by immunoSEQ multiplex PCR, and TCRdb holds only the in-frame ones, with some missing. V and J calls plus clone size are reproduced from that table; the DNA served to infer D and trimming. Altogether under 300,000 clones are present, about 85% being singletons, with the ten largest covering approximately 1.8%. Germline V lookup: CDR1 SGHVS, CDR2 FQNEAQ. The CDR3 loop spans 15 amino acids. Unmatched junction bases numbered 7, after V lost 5 bases and J lost 7 bases. The sample was peripheral blood. The TCR was taken from a man aged 25 to 40 who had recovered from COVID-19. The chain is built from TRBV7-8 and TRBJ2-2; 10 bases fit TRBD2. The CDR3: CASSGSGGIGGELFF. The CDR3 DNA reads TGTGCCAGCAGCGGTAGCGGGGGGATCGGCGGGGAGCTGTTTTTT.